Detailed here is one TCR beta chain. No antigen is known for it. Despite likely unrecorded immune exposures, the donors were nominally healthy at the time of sampling. Germline CDR1 reads SGHVS; CDR2 reads FQNEAQ. J lost 5 bases, V lost 7 bases, and 5 bases had no gene match. The CDR3 totals 14 residues. These data are taken from a study of cytomegalovirus exposure and HLA in healthy donors. General study findings and limits: An analysis was carried out at a later point. It showed that HLA-associated TCR beta chains were more clonally expanded than equally common non-associated chains. Association of a missense DCLRE1C variant with TCR beta V- and J-gene trimming was reported in a later analysis. Some TCR beta chains (about 180 of them) were listed as cytomegalovirus-associated.

60 Vbeta and 13 Jbeta primers were used in PCR. Repertoires were generated with immunoSEQ multiplex PCR, while TCRdb's copy carries only in-frame clones and drops some. This table has about 130,000 clones, 70% to 85% appearing once. Sequences were obtained from PBMCs. The TCR comes from a female donor in good health and CMV-seronegative. The V and J genes are TRBV7-8 and TRBJ2-1; 10 positions match TRBD2. CDR3 residues: CASTPGLANNEQFF. The CDR3 DNA reads TGTGCCAGCACCCCGGGACTAGCGAACAATGAGCAGTTCTTC.